The rows below give T cell receptor beta chains drawn from one sample of a study of shared clonotypes between healthy human individuals. Libraries were prepared by immunoSEQ multiplex PCR; TCRdb keeps only in-frame clonotypes and omits some of them. The table shows some 2,500,000 clones, with about 90% occurring only once. Sequenced sample: naive CD4+ T cells from PBMCs. These receptors came from a man between 18 and 29 years old in good health. Some clones in this sample may be carry-over from other donors' samples. CDR3s include the opening cysteine and the closing phenylalanine or tryptophan. The order of the fields is CDR3 protein, V gene, J gene, D gene, clone size. The D gene is left open where the match is weak. Clone sizes are given selectively: once, few, many, or a class where the clone is expanded.

cdr3_aa: CASSKVCRTGRWDQFF
v_call: TRBV21-1
j_call: TRBJ2-1
d_call: -
clone_size: -

cdr3_aa: CASSFPAGPNYEQYF
v_call: TRBV28
j_call: TRBJ2-7
d_call: -
clone_size: -

cdr3_aa: CASSSGTYEQYF
v_call: TRBV6-5
j_call: TRBJ2-7
d_call: -
clone_size: -

cdr3_aa: CASSSSGGYGYTF
v_call: TRBV5-1
j_call: TRBJ1-2
d_call: TRBD1
clone_size: -

cdr3_aa: CASSQGRWTSGAGYEQYF
v_call: TRBV4-1
j_call: TRBJ2-7
d_call: TRBD2
clone_size: -

cdr3_aa: CASSLSTSGSSYEQYF
v_call: TRBV5-6
j_call: TRBJ2-7
d_call: TRBD2
clone_size: -

cdr3_aa: CASSYSRGNSYEQYF
v_call: TRBV6-5
j_call: TRBJ2-7
d_call: TRBD2
clone_size: -

cdr3_aa: CASSPLGQGWETQYF
v_call: TRBV6-6
j_call: TRBJ2-5
d_call: TRBD1
clone_size: -

cdr3_aa: CASSPRLSAGGYEQYF
v_call: TRBV11-2
j_call: TRBJ2-7
d_call: TRBD2
clone_size: -

cdr3_aa: CASRKNTEAFF
v_call: TRBV27
j_call: TRBJ1-1
d_call: -
clone_size: -

cdr3_aa: CASSLARAGPDNEQFF
v_call: TRBV7-2
j_call: TRBJ2-1
d_call: -
clone_size: -

cdr3_aa: CASSPPAGSPSYNEQFF
v_call: TRBV18
j_call: TRBJ2-1
d_call: -
clone_size: -

cdr3_aa: CASSRGGSMDGNTIYF
v_call: TRBV5-4
j_call: TRBJ1-3
d_call: -
clone_size: -

cdr3_aa: CASSLVGTESEAFF
v_call: TRBV7-2
j_call: TRBJ1-1
d_call: -
clone_size: -

cdr3_aa: CASSMISGRTYNEQFF
v_call: TRBV19
j_call: TRBJ2-1
d_call: -
clone_size: -

cdr3_aa: CASSERAAYGYTF
v_call: TRBV2
j_call: TRBJ1-2
d_call: -
clone_size: few

cdr3_aa: CASSSQGNTQYF
v_call: TRBV27
j_call: TRBJ2-3
d_call: -
clone_size: -

cdr3_aa: CASSRGQNNEQFF
v_call: TRBV5-1
j_call: TRBJ2-1
d_call: -
clone_size: -

cdr3_aa: CASSPAGGRYEQYF
v_call: TRBV19
j_call: TRBJ2-7
d_call: TRBD2
clone_size: -

cdr3_aa: CSVELAYASGSSYEQYF
v_call: TRBV29-1
j_call: -
d_call: TRBD2
clone_size: -

cdr3_aa: CASSVGEGGETQYF
v_call: TRBV9
j_call: TRBJ2-5
d_call: -
clone_size: once

cdr3_aa: CASSPGQGAASNYGYTF
v_call: TRBV18
j_call: TRBJ1-2
d_call: TRBD1
clone_size: -

cdr3_aa: CASSLGIGANYGYTF
v_call: TRBV5-1
j_call: TRBJ1-2
d_call: -
clone_size: -

cdr3_aa: CASGSQGSGDTQYF
v_call: TRBV5-1
j_call: TRBJ2-3
d_call: -
clone_size: once

cdr3_aa: CASSPPNRDGYEAFF
v_call: TRBV18
j_call: TRBJ1-1
d_call: -
clone_size: -

cdr3_aa: CAVGDSKKETQYF
v_call: TRBV19
j_call: TRBJ2-5
d_call: TRBD1
clone_size: -

cdr3_aa: CASSLIFWAGPDSGNTIYF
v_call: TRBV28
j_call: TRBJ1-3
d_call: -
clone_size: -

cdr3_aa: CASSTRDRPLNEQFF
v_call: TRBV28
j_call: TRBJ2-1
d_call: TRBD1
clone_size: -

cdr3_aa: CASSSRGDGYTF
v_call: TRBV7-8
j_call: TRBJ1-2
d_call: -
clone_size: -

cdr3_aa: CASSTTGGGHQPQHF
v_call: TRBV7-3
j_call: TRBJ1-5
d_call: -
clone_size: -

cdr3_aa: CASSLGLAGVDEQFF
v_call: TRBV5-1
j_call: TRBJ2-1
d_call: TRBD2
clone_size: -

cdr3_aa: CASSPDDTEAFF
v_call: TRBV5-1
j_call: TRBJ1-1
d_call: -
clone_size: -

cdr3_aa: CASSLGAWAEAFF
v_call: TRBV6-5
j_call: TRBJ1-1
d_call: -
clone_size: -

cdr3_aa: CASSSQPGTTYEQYF
v_call: TRBV6-5
j_call: TRBJ2-7
d_call: TRBD2
clone_size: -

cdr3_aa: CASSGTSGPHYNEQFF
v_call: TRBV9
j_call: TRBJ2-1
d_call: TRBD2
clone_size: -

cdr3_aa: CASSLGTGDGNQPQHF
v_call: TRBV5-4
j_call: TRBJ1-5
d_call: TRBD1
clone_size: -

cdr3_aa: CAIRRTSGVPTDTQYF
v_call: TRBV10-3
j_call: TRBJ2-3
d_call: TRBD2
clone_size: -

cdr3_aa: CASRVQGAGGYTF
v_call: TRBV25-1
j_call: TRBJ1-2
d_call: TRBD1
clone_size: -

cdr3_aa: CAIRPGQGDYGYTF
v_call: TRBV10-3
j_call: TRBJ1-2
d_call: TRBD1
clone_size: -

cdr3_aa: CSARDQGEQYF
v_call: TRBV20-1
j_call: TRBJ2-7
d_call: -
clone_size: -

cdr3_aa: CASSVVGSGPYNEQFF
v_call: TRBV9
j_call: TRBJ2-1
d_call: -
clone_size: -

cdr3_aa: CASSPRNLAEKLFF
v_call: TRBV19
j_call: TRBJ1-4
d_call: -
clone_size: -

cdr3_aa: CSAVSINTIYF
v_call: TRBV20-1
j_call: TRBJ1-3
d_call: -
clone_size: -